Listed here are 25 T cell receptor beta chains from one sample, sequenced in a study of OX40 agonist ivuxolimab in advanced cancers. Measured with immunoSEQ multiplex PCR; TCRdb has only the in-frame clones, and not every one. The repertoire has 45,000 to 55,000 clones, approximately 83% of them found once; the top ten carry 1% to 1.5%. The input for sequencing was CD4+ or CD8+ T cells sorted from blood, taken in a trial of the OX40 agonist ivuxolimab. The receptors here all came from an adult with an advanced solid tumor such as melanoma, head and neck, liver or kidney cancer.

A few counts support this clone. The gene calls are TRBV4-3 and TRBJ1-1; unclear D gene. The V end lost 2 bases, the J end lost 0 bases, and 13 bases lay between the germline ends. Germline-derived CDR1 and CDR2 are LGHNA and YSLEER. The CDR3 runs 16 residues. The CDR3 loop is CASSQLLGPVNTEAFF. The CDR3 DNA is TGCGCCAGCAGCCAACTCCTCGGACCGGTGAACACTGAAGCTTTCTTT.

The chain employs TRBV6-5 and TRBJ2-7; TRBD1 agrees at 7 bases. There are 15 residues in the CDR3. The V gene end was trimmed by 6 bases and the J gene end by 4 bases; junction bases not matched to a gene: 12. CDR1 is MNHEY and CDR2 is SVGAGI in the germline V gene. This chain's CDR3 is CASRYPVAGGYEQYF. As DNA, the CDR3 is TGTGCCAGCAGATATCCCGTGGCAGGGGGATACGAGCAGTACTTC.

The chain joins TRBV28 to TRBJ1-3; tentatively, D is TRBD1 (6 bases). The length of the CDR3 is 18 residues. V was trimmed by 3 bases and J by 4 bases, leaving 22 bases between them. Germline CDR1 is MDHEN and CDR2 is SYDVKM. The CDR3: CASSFLTLKQGAGNTIYF. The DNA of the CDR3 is TGTGCCAGCAGTTTTCTCACTCTCAAACAGGGTGCGGGAAACACCATATATTTT.

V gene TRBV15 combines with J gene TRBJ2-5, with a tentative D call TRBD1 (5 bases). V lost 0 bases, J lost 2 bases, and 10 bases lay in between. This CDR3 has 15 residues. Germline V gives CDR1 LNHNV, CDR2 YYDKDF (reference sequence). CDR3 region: CATSREGREQETQYF. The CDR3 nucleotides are TGTGCCACCAGCAGAGAGGGGCGAGAGCAAGAGACCCAGTACTTC.

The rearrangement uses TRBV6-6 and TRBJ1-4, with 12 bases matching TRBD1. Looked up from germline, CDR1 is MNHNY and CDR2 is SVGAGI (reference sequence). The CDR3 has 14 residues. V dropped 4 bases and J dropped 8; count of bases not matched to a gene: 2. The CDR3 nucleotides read TGTGCCAGCAGTTGGGACAGGGGGCGGGAAAAACTGTTTTTT. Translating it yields CASSWDRGREKLFF.

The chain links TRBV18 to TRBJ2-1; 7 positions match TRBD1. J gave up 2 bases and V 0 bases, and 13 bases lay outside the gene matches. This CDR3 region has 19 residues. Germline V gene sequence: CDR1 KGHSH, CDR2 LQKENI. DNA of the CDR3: TGTGCCAGCTCACCACCGGGGCAGGGGGTATTACACACCTACAATGAGCAGTTCTTC. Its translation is CASSPPGQGVLHTYNEQFF.

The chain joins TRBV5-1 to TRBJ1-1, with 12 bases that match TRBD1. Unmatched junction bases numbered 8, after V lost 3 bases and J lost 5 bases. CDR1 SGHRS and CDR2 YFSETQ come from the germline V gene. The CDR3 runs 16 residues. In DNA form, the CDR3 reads TGCGCCAGCAGCTCGAGGCCGGGACAGGGGGCTACTGAAGCTTTCTTT. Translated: CASSSRPGQGATEAFF.

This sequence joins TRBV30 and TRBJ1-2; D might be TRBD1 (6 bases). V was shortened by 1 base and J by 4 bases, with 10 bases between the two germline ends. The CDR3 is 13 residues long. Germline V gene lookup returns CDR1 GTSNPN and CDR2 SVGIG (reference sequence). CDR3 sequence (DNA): TGTGCCTGGAGTGGCAGGGGCCTCTATGGCTACACCTTC. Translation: CAWSGRGLYGYTF.

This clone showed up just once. The CDR3: CASSPYLDSPLHF. DNA of the CDR3: TGTGCCAGCAGCCCCTATCTTGATTCACCCCTCCACTTT. The chain uses TRBV7-8 and TRBJ1-6; D gene uncertain. Trimming removed 5 bases at V and 8 bases at J, with 10 bases between. The germline V gene encodes CDR1 SGHVS and CDR2 FQNEAQ. The CDR3 is 13 amino acids.

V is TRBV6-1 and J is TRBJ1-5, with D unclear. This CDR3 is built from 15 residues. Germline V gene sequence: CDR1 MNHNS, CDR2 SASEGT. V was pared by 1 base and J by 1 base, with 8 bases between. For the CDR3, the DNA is TGTGCCAGCAGTGAAGACAGAGGGAGCAATCAGCCCCAGCATTTT. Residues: CASSEDRGSNQPQHF.

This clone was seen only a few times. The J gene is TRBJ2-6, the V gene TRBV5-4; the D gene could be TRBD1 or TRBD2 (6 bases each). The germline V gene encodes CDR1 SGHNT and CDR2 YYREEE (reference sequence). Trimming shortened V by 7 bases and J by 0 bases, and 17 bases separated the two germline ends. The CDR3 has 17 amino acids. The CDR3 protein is CASGVWRGISGANVLTF. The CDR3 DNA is TGTGCCAGCGGGGTCTGGAGGGGGATCTCTGGGGCCAACGTCCTGACTTTC.

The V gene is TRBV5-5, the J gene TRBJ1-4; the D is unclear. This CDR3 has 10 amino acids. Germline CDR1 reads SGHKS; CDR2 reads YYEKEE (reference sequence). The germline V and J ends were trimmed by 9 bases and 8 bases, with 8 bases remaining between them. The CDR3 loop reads CATPVEKLFF. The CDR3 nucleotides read TGTGCCACCCCGGTGGAAAAACTGTTTTTT.

CDR3 DNA sequence: TGTGCCAGCAGCTCCCCTCGGGGCAGGGAGGACGCATCCTATGGCTACACCTTC. As protein: CASSSPRGREDASYGYTF. The V gene is TRBV7-9, the J gene TRBJ1-2; TRBD1 is a possible D gene (5 bases). Germline loops: CDR1 SEHNR, CDR2 FQNEAQ (reference sequence). The CDR3 extends over 18 amino acids. The ends were cut back, 4 bases at V and 4 bases at J, with 25 bases in the middle.

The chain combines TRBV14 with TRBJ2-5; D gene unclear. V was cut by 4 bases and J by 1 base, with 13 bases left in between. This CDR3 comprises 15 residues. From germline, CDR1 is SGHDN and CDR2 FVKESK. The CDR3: CASSRLGMGQETQYF. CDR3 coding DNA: TGTGCCAGCAGCCGCCTCGGAATGGGCCAAGAGACCCAGTACTTC.

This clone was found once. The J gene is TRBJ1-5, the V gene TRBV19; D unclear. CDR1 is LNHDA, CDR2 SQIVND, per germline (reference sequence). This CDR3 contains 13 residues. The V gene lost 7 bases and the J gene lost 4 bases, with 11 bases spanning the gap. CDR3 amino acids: CASNPARNQPQHF. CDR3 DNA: TGTGCCAGTAACCCAGCGAGAAATCAGCCCCAGCATTTT.

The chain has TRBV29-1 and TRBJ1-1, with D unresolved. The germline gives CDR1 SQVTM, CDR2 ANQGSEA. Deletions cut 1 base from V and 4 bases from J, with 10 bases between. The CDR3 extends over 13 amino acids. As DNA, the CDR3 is TGCAGCGTTGAAGGGGTGGTAGGCACTGAAGCTTTCTTT. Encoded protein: CSVEGVVGTEAFF.

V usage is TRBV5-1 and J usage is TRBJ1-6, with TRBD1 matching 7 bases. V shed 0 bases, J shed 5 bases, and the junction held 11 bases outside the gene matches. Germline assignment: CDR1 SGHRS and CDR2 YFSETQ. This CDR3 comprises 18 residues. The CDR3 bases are TGCGCCAGCAGCTTGGTTAACCCCGTCGGGACAGATAATTCACCCCTCCACTTT. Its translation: CASSLVNPVGTDNSPLHF.

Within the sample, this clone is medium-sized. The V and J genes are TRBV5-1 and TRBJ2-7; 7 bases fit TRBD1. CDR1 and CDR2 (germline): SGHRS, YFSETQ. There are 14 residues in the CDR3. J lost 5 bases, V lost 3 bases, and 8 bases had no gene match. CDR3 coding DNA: TGCGCCAGCAGCTCCACACAGACAGGGCACGAGCAGTACTTC. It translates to CASSSTQTGHEQYF.

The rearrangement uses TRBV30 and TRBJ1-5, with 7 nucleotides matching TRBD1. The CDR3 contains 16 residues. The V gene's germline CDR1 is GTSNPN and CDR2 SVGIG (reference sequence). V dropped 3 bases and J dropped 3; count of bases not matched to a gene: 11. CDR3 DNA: TGTGCCTGGAGCGAGCCCCGAGGGGGCATCAATCAGCCCCAGCATTTT. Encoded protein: CAWSEPRGGINQPQHF.

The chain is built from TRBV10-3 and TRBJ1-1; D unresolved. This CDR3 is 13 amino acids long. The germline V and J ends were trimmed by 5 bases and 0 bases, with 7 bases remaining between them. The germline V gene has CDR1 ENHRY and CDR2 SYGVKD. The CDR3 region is CAISTDLNTEAFF. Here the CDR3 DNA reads TGTGCCATCAGTACAGACCTGAACACTGAAGCTTTCTTT.

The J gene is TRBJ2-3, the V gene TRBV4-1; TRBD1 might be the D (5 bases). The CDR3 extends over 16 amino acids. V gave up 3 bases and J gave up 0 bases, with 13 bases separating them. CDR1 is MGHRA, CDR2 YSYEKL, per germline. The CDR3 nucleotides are TGCGCCAGCAGCCAGATTCAGGGCGCTAGCACAGATACGCAGTATTTT. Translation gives CASSQIQGASTDTQYF.

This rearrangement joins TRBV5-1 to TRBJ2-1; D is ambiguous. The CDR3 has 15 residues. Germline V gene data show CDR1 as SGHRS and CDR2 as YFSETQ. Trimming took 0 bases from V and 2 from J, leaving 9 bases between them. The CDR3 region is CASSLGGFTYNEQFF. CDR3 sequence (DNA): TGCGCCAGCAGCTTGGGCGGATTTACCTACAATGAGCAGTTCTTC.

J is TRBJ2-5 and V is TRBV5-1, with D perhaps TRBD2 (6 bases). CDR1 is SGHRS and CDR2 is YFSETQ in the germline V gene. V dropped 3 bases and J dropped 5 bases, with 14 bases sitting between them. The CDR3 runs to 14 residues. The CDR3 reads CASSWGMGGETQYF. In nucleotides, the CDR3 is TGCGCCAGCAGCTGGGGCATGGGGGGTGAGACCCAGTACTTC.

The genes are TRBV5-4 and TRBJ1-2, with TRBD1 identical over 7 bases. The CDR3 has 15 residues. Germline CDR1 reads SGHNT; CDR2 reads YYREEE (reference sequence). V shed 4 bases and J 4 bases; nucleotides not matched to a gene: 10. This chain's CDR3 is CASSPPGQNIYGYTF. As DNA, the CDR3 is TGTGCCAGCAGCCCTCCGGGACAGAACATCTATGGCTACACCTTC.

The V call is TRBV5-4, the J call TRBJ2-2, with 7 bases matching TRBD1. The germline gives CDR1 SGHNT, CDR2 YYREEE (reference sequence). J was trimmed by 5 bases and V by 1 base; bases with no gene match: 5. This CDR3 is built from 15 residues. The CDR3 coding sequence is TGTGCCAGCAGCTTGAGGTCAGGGGGTACCGGGGAGCTGTTTTTT. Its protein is CASSLRSGGTGELFF.